Listed below are T cell receptor beta chains from one sample, sequenced in a study of cytomegalovirus exposure and HLA in healthy donors. Here immunoSEQ multiplex PCR was the method, and the copy in TCRdb shows in-frame clones only, minus some. The data contain approximately 120,000 clones, about two thirds of them singletons. Input material: PBMCs. The receptors originated from a woman aged 70-85 years in good health and CMV-seropositive. CDR3s include the opening cysteine and the closing phenylalanine or tryptophan. Each record gives: V gene, clone size, D gene, J gene, CDR3 protein, CDR3 DNA. D genes are given only for firm matches. A row's size may be missing; if present it is once, few, many or a size class.

v_gene: TRBV6-6; abundance: NA; d_gene: TRBD1; j_gene: TRBJ1-2; CDR3aa: CASATGLIGYTF; CDR3nt: TGTGCCAGCGCGACAGGGTTGATTGGCTACACCTTC
v_gene: TRBV21-1; abundance: NA; d_gene: NA; j_gene: TRBJ1-1; CDR3aa: CASSKATTGNTEAFF; CDR3nt: TGTGCCAGCAGCAAAGCCACGACAGGGAACACTGAAGCTTTCTTT
v_gene: TRBV2; abundance: NA; d_gene: TRBD2; j_gene: TRBJ2-7; CDR3aa: CASKSSGGSYEQYF; CDR3nt: TGTGCCAGCAAATCTAGCGGGGGATCCTACGAGCAGTACTTC
v_gene: TRBV6-5; abundance: few; d_gene: NA; j_gene: TRBJ2-7; CDR3aa: CASSPGNLLVEQYF; CDR3nt: TGTGCCAGCAGCCCCGGGAACCTCCTCGTCGAGCAGTACTTC
v_gene: TRBV15; abundance: NA; d_gene: TRBD1; j_gene: TRBJ2-2; CDR3aa: CATSSRGSNTGELFF; CDR3nt: TGTGCCACCAGTAGCAGGGGGAGCAACACCGGGGAGCTGTTTTTT
v_gene: TRBV7-2; abundance: NA; d_gene: NA; j_gene: TRBJ1-6; CDR3aa: CASSLSGPLTNSPLHF; CDR3nt: TGTGCCAGCAGCTTATCAGGGCCACTAACGAATTCACCCCTCCACTTT
v_gene: TRBV18; abundance: NA; d_gene: TRBD1; j_gene: TRBJ1-2; CDR3aa: CASSLDRVIGYTF; CDR3nt: TGTGCCAGCTCACTCGACAGGGTCATTGGCTACACCTTC
v_gene: TRBV5-1; abundance: NA; d_gene: NA; j_gene: TRBJ1-1; CDR3aa: CASSSQVLSRNTEAFF; CDR3nt: TGCGCCAGCAGTTCACAGGTTCTCAGCAGGAACACTGAAGCTTTCTTT
v_gene: TRBV6-5; abundance: NA; d_gene: NA; j_gene: TRBJ1-1; CDR3aa: CASSYSGHTNTEAFF; CDR3nt: TGTGCCAGCAGTTACTCCGGACACACGAACACTGAAGCTTTCTTT
v_gene: TRBV6-1; abundance: NA; d_gene: TRBD1; j_gene: TRBJ1-5; CDR3aa: CASSLRTGGSQPQHF; CDR3nt: TGTGCCAGCAGTCTTCGGACAGGGGGCAGCCAGCCCCAGCATTTT
v_gene: TRBV30; abundance: NA; d_gene: NA; j_gene: TRBJ1-2; CDR3aa: CAWSAQGYGYTF; CDR3nt: TGTGCCTGGAGTGCCCAGGGGTATGGCTACACCTTC
v_gene: TRBV7-9; abundance: NA; d_gene: TRBD1; j_gene: TRBJ1-4; CDR3aa: CASSPGTGQEKLFF; CDR3nt: TGTGCCAGCAGCCCCGGGACAGGGCAGGAAAAACTGTTTTTT
v_gene: TRBV5-1; abundance: NA; d_gene: TRBD1; j_gene: TRBJ1-1; CDR3aa: CASSKGQGKNTEAFF; CDR3nt: TGCGCCAGCAGCAAGGGACAGGGGAAGAACACTGAAGCTTTCTTT
v_gene: TRBV2; abundance: NA; d_gene: TRBD2; j_gene: TRBJ2-1; CDR3aa: CASSALAGQYNEQFF; CDR3nt: TGTGCCAGCAGTGCTCTAGCGGGCCAATACAATGAGCAGTTCTTC
v_gene: TRBV7-2; abundance: NA; d_gene: TRBD1; j_gene: TRBJ1-4; CDR3aa: CASSFRDRGFANEKLFF; CDR3nt: TGTGCCAGCAGCTTCCGGGACAGGGGGTTTGCTAATGAAAAACTGTTTTTT
v_gene: TRBV19; abundance: NA; d_gene: TRBD1; j_gene: TRBJ1-4; CDR3aa: CASSKTGIGTNEKLFF; CDR3nt: TGTGCCAGTAGTAAGACAGGGATCGGAACTAATGAAAAACTGTTTTTT
v_gene: TRBV7-9; abundance: NA; d_gene: NA; j_gene: TRBJ1-1; CDR3aa: CASSLDGQLNTEAFF; CDR3nt: TGTGCCAGCAGCTTAGATGGACAGCTAAACACTGAAGCTTTCTTT
v_gene: TRBV5-1; abundance: NA; d_gene: NA; j_gene: TRBJ1-1; CDR3aa: CASSLARGAVTEAFF; CDR3nt: TGCGCCAGCAGCTTGGCCCGGGGAGCCGTCACTGAAGCTTTCTTT
v_gene: TRBV5-6; abundance: NA; d_gene: NA; j_gene: TRBJ1-1; CDR3aa: CASIPWYRSSSTEAFF; CDR3nt: TGTGCCAGCATCCCTTGGTATCGGAGCTCGAGCACTGAAGCTTTCTTT
v_gene: TRBV6-4; abundance: NA; d_gene: NA; j_gene: TRBJ2-2; CDR3aa: CASRTDSIPTGELFF; CDR3nt: TGTGCCAGCAGGACCGACAGCATTCCCACCGGGGAGCTGTTTTTT
v_gene: TRBV6-5; abundance: NA; d_gene: TRBD2; j_gene: TRBJ2-3; CDR3aa: CASSSQRGVTDTQYF; CDR3nt: TGTGCCAGCAGTTCCCAGCGGGGGGTCACAGATACGCAGTATTTT
v_gene: TRBV30; abundance: NA; d_gene: NA; j_gene: TRBJ2-2; CDR3aa: CAWSLSLTGPNTGELFF; CDR3nt: TGTGCCTGGAGTCTGTCCTTAACAGGCCCGAACACCGGGGAGCTGTTTTTT
v_gene: TRBV30; abundance: NA; d_gene: NA; j_gene: TRBJ1-1; CDR3aa: CAWSVAGPTGNTEAFF; CDR3nt: TGTGCCTGGAGTGTGGCTGGGCCTACAGGGAATACTGAAGCTTTCTTT
v_gene: TRBV11-2; abundance: NA; d_gene: TRBD1; j_gene: TRBJ1-1; CDR3aa: CASSFRGQIMNTEAFF; CDR3nt: TGTGCCAGCAGCTTTCGGGGACAGATAATGAACACTGAAGCTTTCTTT
v_gene: TRBV5-4; abundance: NA; d_gene: TRBD1; j_gene: TRBJ2-7; CDR3aa: CASSRYEGQGASYEQYF; CDR3nt: TGTGCCAGCAGCCGGTATGAGGGTCAGGGGGCCTCCTACGAGCAGTACTTC
v_gene: TRBV7-9; abundance: NA; d_gene: TRBD1; j_gene: TRBJ2-3; CDR3aa: CASSMGQESTDTQYF; CDR3nt: TGTGCCAGCAGCATGGGACAGGAGAGCACAGATACGCAGTATTTT
v_gene: TRBV30; abundance: NA; d_gene: NA; j_gene: TRBJ1-2; CDR3aa: CAWSVQGGYGYTF; CDR3nt: TGTGCCTGGAGTGTACAAGGGGGTTATGGCTACACCTTC
v_gene: TRBV5-1; abundance: NA; d_gene: TRBD2; j_gene: TRBJ2-1; CDR3aa: CASSLIGGLAESYNEQFF; CDR3nt: TGCGCCAGCAGCTTGATCGGGGGACTAGCGGAATCCTACAATGAGCAGTTCTTC
v_gene: TRBV6-5; abundance: NA; d_gene: NA; j_gene: TRBJ2-1; CDR3aa: CASSWGREKANEQFF; CDR3nt: TGTGCCAGCAGTTGGGGCAGGGAAAAGGCCAATGAGCAGTTCTTC
v_gene: TRBV5-1; abundance: NA; d_gene: TRBD1; j_gene: TRBJ1-4; CDR3aa: CASSLGDRGRNEKLFF; CDR3nt: TGCGCCAGCAGCTTGGGGGACAGGGGACGGAATGAAAAACTGTTTTTT
v_gene: TRBV6-5; abundance: NA; d_gene: TRBD1; j_gene: TRBJ2-4; CDR3aa: CASSSTGQGLNIQYF; CDR3nt: TGTGCCAGCAGTTCCACGGGACAGGGATTAAACATTCAGTACTTC
v_gene: TRBV25-1; abundance: NA; d_gene: TRBD2; j_gene: TRBJ2-3; CDR3aa: CASSGGTSTDTQYF; CDR3nt: TGTGCCAGTAGCGGGGGGACTAGCACAGATACGCAGTATTTT
v_gene: TRBV30; abundance: NA; d_gene: NA; j_gene: TRBJ1-5; CDR3aa: CAWSFGGDQPQHF; CDR3nt: TGTGCCTGGAGTTTTGGGGGGGATCAGCCCCAGCATTTT
v_gene: TRBV6-1; abundance: few; d_gene: NA; j_gene: TRBJ1-5; CDR3aa: CASSESKGDQPQHF; CDR3nt: TGTGCCAGCAGTGAATCTAAGGGGGATCAGCCCCAGCATTTT
v_gene: TRBV19; abundance: NA; d_gene: TRBD1; j_gene: TRBJ1-1; CDR3aa: CASMWGTGGVNTEAFF; CDR3nt: TGTGCCAGTATGTGGGGGACAGGGGGCGTGAACACTGAAGCTTTCTTT
v_gene: TRBV6-1; abundance: few; d_gene: TRBD2; j_gene: TRBJ2-3; CDR3aa: CASNSGGAPDTQYF; CDR3nt: TGTGCCAGCAACAGCGGGGGGGCCCCAGATACGCAGTATTTT
v_gene: TRBV5-1; abundance: NA; d_gene: NA; j_gene: TRBJ2-7; CDR3aa: CASSLEVGGTYEQYF; CDR3nt: TGCGCCAGCAGCTTGGAAGTCGGGGGTACCTACGAGCAGTACTTC